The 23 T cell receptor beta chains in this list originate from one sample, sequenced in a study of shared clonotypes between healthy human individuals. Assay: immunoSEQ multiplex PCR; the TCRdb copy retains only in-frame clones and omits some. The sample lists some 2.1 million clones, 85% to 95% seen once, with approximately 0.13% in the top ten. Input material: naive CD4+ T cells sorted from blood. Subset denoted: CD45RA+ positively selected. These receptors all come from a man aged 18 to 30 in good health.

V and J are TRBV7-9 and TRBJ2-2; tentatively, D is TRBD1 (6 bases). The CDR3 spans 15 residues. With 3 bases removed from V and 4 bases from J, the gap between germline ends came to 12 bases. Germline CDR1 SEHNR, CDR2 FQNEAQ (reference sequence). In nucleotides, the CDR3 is TGTGCCAGCAGCTTCAGGGGATCTGGCACCGGGGAGCTGTTTTTT. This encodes CASSFRGSGTGELFF.

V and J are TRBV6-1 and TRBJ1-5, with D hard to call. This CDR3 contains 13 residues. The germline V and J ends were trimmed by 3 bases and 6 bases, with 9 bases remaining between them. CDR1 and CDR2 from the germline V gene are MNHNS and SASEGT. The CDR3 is CASSEDSIQPQHF. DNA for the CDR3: TGTGCCAGCAGTGAGGATTCAATTCAGCCCCAGCATTTT.

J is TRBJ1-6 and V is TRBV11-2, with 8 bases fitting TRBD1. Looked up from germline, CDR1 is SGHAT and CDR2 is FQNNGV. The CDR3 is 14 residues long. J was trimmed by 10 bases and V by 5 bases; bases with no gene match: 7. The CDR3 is CASSPLTGESPLHF. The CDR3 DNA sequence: TGTGCCAGCAGCCCGCTGACAGGGGAATCACCCCTCCACTTT.

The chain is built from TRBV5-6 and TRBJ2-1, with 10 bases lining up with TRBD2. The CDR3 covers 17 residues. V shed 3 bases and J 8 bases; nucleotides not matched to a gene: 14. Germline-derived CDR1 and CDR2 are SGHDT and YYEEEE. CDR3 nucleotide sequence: TGTGCCAGCAGCTCCTCCCGTAGCGGGAGGATCAGCGATGAGCAGTTCTTC. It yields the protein CASSSSRSGRISDEQFF.

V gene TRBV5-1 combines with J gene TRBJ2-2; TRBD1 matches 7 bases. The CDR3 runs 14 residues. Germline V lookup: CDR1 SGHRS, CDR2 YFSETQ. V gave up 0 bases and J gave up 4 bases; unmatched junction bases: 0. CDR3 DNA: TGCGCCAGCAGCTTGGGGGACAGCACCGGGGAGCTGTTTTTT. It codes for CASSLGDSTGELFF.

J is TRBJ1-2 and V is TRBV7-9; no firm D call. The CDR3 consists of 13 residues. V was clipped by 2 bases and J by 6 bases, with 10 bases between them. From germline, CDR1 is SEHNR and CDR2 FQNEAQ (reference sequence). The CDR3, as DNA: TGTGCCAGCAGCTTATCGGAGGCTGATGGCTACACCTTC. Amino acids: CASSLSEADGYTF.

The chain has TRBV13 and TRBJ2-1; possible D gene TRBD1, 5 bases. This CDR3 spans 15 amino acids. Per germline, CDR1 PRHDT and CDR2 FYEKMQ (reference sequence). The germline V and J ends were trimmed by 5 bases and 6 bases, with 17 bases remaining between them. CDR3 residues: CASSAQGRVSNEQFF. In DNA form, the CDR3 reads TGTGCCAGCAGCGCCCAGGGTCGCGTTAGCAATGAGCAGTTCTTC. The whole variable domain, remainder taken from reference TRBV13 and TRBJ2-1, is AAGVIQSPRHLIKEKRETATLKCYPIPRHDTVYWYQQGPGQDPQFLISFYEKMQSDKGSIPDRFSAQQFSDYHSELNMSSLELGDSALYFCASSAQGRVSNEQFFGPGTRLTVL.

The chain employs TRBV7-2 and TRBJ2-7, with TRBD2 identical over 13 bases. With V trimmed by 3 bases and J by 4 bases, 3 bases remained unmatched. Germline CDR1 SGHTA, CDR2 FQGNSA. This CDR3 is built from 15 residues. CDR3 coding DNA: TGTGCCAGCAGCTTGACTAGCGGGGGGAAGTACGAGCAGTACTTC. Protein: CASSLTSGGKYEQYF.

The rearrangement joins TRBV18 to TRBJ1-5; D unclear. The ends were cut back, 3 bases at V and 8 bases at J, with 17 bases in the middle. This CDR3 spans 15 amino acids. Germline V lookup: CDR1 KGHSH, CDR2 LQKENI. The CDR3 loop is CASSPGSAVREPQHF. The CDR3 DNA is TGTGCCAGCTCACCTGGTTCAGCCGTTAGGGAGCCCCAGCATTTT.

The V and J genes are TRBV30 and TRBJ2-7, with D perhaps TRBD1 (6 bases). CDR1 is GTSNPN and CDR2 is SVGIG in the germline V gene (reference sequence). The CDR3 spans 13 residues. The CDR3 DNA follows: TGTGCGGTGACTCAGGGGCCACCCAACGAGCAGTACTTC. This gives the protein CAVTQGPPNEQYF.

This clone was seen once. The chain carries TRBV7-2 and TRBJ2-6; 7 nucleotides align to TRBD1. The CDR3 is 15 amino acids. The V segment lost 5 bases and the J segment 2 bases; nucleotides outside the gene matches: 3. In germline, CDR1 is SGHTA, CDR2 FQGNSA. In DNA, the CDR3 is TGTGCCAGCAGCACAGGGGAAACTGGGGCCAACGTCCTGACTTTC. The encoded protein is CASSTGETGANVLTF. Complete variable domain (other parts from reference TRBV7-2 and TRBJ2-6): GAGVSQSPSNKVTEKGKDVELRCDPISGHTALYWYRQSLGQGLEFLIYFQGNSAPDKSGLPSDRFSAERTGGSVSTLTIQRTQQEDSAVYLCASSTGETGANVLTFGAGSRLTVL.

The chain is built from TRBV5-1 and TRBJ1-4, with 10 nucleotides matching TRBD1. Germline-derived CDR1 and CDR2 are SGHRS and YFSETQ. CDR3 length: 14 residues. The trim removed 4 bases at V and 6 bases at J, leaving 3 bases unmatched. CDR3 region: CASSQGTGDEKLFF. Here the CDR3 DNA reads TGCGCCAGCAGCCAAGGGACAGGGGATGAAAAACTGTTTTTT.

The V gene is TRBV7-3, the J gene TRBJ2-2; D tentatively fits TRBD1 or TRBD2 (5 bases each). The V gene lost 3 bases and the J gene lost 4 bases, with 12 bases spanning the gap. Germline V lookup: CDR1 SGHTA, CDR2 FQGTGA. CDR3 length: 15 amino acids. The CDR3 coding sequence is TGTGCCAGCAGCTTGGTGGGGGACGGCACCGGGGAGCTGTTTTTT. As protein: CASSLVGDGTGELFF.

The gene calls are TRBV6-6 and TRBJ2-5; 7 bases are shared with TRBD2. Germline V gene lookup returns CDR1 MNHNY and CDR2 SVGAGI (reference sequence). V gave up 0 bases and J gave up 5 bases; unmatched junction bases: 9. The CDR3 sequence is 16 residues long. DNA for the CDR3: TGTGCCAGCAGTTACTCAGGCGCGGGAGCTTTGGAGACCCAGTACTTC. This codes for CASSYSGAGALETQYF.

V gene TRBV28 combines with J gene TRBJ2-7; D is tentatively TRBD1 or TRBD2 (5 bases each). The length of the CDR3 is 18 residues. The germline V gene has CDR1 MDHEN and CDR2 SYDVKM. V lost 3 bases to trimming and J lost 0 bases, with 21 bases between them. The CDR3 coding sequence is TGTGCCAGCAGTTTGCAGGGAAGGTGGGGAGAGAGCTCCTACGAGCAGTACTTC. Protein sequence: CASSLQGRWGESSYEQYF.

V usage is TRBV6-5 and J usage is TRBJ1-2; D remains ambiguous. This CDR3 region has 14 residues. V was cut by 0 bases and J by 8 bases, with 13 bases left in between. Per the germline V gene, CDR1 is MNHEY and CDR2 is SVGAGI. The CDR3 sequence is CASSYSWAGIGYTF. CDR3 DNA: TGTGCCAGCAGTTACTCTTGGGCTGGAATCGGCTACACCTTC.

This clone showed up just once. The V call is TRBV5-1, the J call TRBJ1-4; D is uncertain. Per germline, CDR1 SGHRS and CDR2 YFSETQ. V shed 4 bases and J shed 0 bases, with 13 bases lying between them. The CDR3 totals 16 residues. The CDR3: CASSLGGWATNEKLFF. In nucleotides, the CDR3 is TGCGCCAGCAGCCTGGGAGGGTGGGCAACTAATGAAAAACTGTTTTTT. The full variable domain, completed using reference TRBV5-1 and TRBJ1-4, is KAGVTQTPRYLIKTRGQQVTLSCSPISGHRSVSWYQQTPGQGLQFLFEYFSETQRNKGNFPGRFSGRQFSNSRSEMNVSTLELGDSALYLCASSLGGWATNEKLFFGSGTQLSVL.

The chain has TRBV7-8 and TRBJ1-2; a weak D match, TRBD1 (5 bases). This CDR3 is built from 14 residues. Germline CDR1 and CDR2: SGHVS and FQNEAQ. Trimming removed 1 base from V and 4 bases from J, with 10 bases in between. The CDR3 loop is CASSLDRGLYGYTF. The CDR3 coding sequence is TGTGCCAGCAGCTTAGATCGGGGCCTCTATGGCTACACCTTC.

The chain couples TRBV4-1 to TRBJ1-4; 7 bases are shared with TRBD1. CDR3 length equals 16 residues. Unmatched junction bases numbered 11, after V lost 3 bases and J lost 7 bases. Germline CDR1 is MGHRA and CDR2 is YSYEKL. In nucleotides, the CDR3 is TGCGCCAGCAGCCAGGACACAGGGGCGAAGGGTGAAAAACTGTTTTTT. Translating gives CASSQDTGAKGEKLFF.

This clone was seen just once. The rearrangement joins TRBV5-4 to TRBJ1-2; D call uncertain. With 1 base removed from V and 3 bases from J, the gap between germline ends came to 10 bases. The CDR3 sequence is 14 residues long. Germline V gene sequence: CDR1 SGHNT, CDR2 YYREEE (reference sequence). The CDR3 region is CASSLRETYYGYTF. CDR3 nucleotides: TGTGCCAGCAGCTTGAGGGAGACATACTATGGCTACACCTTC.

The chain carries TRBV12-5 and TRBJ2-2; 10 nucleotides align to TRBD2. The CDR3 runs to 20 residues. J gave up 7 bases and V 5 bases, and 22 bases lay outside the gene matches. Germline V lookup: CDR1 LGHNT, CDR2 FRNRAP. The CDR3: CASGLPRPLAGVKVGGELFF. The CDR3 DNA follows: TGTGCTAGTGGTCTCCCCCGGCCTCTAGCGGGAGTAAAGGTGGGCGGGGAGCTGTTTTTT.

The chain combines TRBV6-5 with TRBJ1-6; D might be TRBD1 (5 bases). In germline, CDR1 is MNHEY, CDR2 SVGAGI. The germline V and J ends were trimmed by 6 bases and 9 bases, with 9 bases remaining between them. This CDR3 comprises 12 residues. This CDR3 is CASSLGVSPLHF. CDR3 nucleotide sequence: TGTGCCAGCAGCCTGGGGGTTTCACCCCTCCACTTT.

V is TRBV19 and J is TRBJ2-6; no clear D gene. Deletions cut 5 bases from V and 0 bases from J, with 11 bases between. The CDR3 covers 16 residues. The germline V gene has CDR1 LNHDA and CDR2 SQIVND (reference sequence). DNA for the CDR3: TGTGCCAGTAGTCTCTCTCCAGGCTCTGGGGCCAACGTCCTGACTTTC. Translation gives CASSLSPGSGANVLTF.